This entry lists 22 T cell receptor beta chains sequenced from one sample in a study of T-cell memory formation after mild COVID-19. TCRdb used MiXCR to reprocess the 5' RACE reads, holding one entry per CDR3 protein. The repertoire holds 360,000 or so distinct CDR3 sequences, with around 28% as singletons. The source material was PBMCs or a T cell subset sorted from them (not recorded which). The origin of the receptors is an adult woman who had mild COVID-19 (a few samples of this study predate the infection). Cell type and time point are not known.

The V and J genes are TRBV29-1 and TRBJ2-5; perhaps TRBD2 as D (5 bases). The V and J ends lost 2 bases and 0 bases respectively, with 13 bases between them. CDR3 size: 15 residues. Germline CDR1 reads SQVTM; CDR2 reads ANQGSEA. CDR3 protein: CSVESLGGYQETQYF. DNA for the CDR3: TGCAGCGTTGAATCCTTAGGAGGCTACCAAGAGACCCAGTACTTC.

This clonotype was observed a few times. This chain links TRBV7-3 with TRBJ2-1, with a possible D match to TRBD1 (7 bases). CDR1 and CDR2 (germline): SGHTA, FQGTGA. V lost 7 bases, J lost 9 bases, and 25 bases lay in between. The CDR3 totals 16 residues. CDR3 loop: CASTPGPRLQGGEQFF. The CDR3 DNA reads TGTGCCAGCACTCCAGGGCCCCGACTGCAGGGGGGTGAGCAGTTCTTC.

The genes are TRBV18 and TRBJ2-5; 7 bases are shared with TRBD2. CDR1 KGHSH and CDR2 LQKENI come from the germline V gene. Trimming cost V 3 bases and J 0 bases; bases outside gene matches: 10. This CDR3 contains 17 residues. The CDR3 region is CASSPRLAAEYQETQYF. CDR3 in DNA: TGTGCCAGCTCACCCCGGCTAGCGGCTGAGTACCAAGAGACCCAGTACTTC.

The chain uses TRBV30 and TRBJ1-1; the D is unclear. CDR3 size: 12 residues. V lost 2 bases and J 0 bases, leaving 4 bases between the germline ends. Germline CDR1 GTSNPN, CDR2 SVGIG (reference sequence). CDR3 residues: CAWSWVNTEAFF. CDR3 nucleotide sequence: TGTGCCTGGAGTTGGGTGAACACTGAAGCTTTCTTT.

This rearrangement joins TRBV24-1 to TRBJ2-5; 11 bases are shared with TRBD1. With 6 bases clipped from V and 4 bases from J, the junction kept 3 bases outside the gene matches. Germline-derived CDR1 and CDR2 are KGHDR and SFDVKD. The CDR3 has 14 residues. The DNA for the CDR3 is TGTGCCACCAGTTGGGGACAGGGGGGAGAGACCCAGTACTTC. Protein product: CATSWGQGGETQYF.

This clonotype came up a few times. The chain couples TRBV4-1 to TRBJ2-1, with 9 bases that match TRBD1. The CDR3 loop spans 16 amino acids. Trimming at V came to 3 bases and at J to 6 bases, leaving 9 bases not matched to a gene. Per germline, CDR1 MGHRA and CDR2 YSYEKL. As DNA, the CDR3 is TGCGCCAGCAGCCAGCGACAGGGGGTCTTAGGCAATGAGCAGTTCTTC. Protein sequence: CASSQRQGVLGNEQFF.

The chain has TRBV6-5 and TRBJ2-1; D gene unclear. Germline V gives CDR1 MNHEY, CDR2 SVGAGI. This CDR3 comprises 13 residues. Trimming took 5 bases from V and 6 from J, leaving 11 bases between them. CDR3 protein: CASSQTIANEQFF. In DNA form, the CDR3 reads TGTGCCAGCAGTCAAACGATAGCCAATGAGCAGTTCTTC.

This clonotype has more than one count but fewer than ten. Written as DNA, the CDR3 is TGTGCCAGCAGCTCATCTAGCGAGAAGTTCTTC. Translated, it gives CASSSSSEKFF. The chain links TRBV7-9 to TRBJ2-1, with D tentatively TRBD2 (6 bases). The V gene's germline CDR1 is SEHNR and CDR2 FQNEAQ (reference sequence). V lost 4 bases and J lost 14, with 12 bases in between. This CDR3 region has 11 residues.

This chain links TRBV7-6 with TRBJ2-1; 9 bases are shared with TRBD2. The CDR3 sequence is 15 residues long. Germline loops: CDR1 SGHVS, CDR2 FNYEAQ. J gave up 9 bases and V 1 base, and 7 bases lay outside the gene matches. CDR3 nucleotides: TGTGCCAGCAGCTTAGGCGCTAGCGGGGCGGGTGAGCAGTTCTTC. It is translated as CASSLGASGAGEQFF.

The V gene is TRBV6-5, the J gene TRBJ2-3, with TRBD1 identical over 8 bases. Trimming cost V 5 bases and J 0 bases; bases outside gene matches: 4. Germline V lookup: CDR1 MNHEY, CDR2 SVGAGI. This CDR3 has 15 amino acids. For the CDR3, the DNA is TGTGCCAGCAGTGAAACAGGGGGAAGCACAGATACGCAGTATTTT. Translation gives CASSETGGSTDTQYF.

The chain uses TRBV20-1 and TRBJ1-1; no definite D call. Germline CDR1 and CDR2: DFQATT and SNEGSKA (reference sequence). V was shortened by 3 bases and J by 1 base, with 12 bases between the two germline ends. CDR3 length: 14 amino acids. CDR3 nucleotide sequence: TGCAGTGCTAGCCGCGGGTGGGGGAACACTGAAGCTTTCTTT. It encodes CSASRGWGNTEAFF.

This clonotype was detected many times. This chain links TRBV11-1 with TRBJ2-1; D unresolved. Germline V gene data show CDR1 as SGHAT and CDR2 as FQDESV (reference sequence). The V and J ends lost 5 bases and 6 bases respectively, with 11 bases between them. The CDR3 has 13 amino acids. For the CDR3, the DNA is TGTGCCAGCAGCCCCTATGTAACCAATGAGCAGTTCTTC. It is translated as CASSPYVTNEQFF.

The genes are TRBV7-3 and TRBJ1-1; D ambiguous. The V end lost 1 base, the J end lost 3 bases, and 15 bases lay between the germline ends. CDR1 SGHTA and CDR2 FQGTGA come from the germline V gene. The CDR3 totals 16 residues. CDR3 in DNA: TGTGCCAGCAGCTTAAACCCCCAGGCCGAGTACACTGAAGCTTTCTTT. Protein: CASSLNPQAEYTEAFF.

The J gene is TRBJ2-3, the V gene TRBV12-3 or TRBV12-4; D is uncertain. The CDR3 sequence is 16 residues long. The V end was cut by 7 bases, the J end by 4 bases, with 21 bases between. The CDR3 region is CASTDTGHHGADTQYF. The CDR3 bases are TGTGCCAGCACCGATACTGGGCACCATGGGGCAGATACGCAGTATTTT.

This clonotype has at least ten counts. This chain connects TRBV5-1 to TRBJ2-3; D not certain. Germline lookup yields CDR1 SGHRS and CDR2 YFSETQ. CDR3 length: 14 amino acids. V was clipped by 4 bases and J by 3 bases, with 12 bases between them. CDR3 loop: CASSPDQTTDTQYF. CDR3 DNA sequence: TGCGCCAGCAGCCCGGATCAAACGACAGATACGCAGTATTTT.

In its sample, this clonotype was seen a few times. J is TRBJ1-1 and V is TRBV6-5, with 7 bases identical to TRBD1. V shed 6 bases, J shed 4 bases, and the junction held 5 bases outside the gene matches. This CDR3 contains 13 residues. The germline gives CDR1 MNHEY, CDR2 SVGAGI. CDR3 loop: CASRGTAGTEAFF. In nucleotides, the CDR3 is TGTGCCAGCAGAGGGACAGCAGGCACTGAAGCTTTCTTT.

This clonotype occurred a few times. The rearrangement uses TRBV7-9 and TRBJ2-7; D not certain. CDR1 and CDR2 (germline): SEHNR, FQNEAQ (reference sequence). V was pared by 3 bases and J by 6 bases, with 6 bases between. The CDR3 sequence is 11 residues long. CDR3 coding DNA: TGTGCCAGCAGCTTGTTCGGCGAGCAGTACTTC. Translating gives CASSLFGEQYF.

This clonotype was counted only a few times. The chain's CDR3 is CSVIEGGPYEQYF. CDR3 coding DNA: TGCAGCGTTATTGAGGGAGGGCCCTACGAGCAGTACTTC. The chain combines TRBV29-1 with TRBJ2-7, with TRBD2 matching 7 bases. V dropped 5 bases and J dropped 2; count of bases not matched to a gene: 6. Germline V gene data show CDR1 as SQVTM and CDR2 as ANQGSEA. The CDR3 length is 13 residues.

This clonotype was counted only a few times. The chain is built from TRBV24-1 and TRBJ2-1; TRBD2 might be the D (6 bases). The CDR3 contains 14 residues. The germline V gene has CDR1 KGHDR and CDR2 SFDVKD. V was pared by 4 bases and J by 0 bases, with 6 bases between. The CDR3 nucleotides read TGTGCCACCAGTGACGGGAGCTCCTACAATGAGCAGTTCTTC. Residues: CATSDGSSYNEQFF.

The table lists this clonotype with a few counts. The CDR3 loop is CASTGVAEGTGELFF. The DNA of the CDR3 is TGTGCCAGCACGGGAGTGGCGGAGGGCACCGGGGAGCTGTTTTTT. This chain links TRBV6-2 or TRBV6-3 with TRBJ2-2; tentative D call: TRBD2 (6 bases). The CDR3 contains 15 residues. Germline lookup yields CDR1 MNHEY and CDR2 SVGEGT. The V and J ends lost 7 bases and 4 bases respectively, with 16 bases between them.

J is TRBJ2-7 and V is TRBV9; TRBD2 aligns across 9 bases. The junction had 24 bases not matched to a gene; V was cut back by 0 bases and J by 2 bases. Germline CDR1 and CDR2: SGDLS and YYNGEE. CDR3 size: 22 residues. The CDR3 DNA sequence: TGTGCCAGCAGCGTAGTCCAACTTGATAATAGCGGGAGCTCCAAGATTACCTACGAGCAGTACTTC. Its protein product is CASSVVQLDNSGSSKITYEQYF.

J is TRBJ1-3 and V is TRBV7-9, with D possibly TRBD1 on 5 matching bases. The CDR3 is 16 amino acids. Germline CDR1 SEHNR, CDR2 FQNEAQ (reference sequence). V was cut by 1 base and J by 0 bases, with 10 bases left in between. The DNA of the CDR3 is TGTGCCAGCAGCTTAGGGGGCGGTGACTCTGGAAACACCATATATTTT. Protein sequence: CASSLGGGDSGNTIYF.